This TCR beta chain was recorded in a study of T-cell reconstitution after alpha-beta-depleted transplantation in children. The V segment lost 4 bases and the J segment 4 bases; nucleotides outside the gene matches: 6. The CDR3 runs 17 residues. The V gene's germline CDR1 is SGHTA and CDR2 FQGTGA. The sample holds many counts of this clonotype. TCRbeta library construction was performed incorporating unique molecular identifiers. TCRdb re-called the PCR reads with MiXCR, one entry per CDR3 protein. The data hold 200,000 to 250,000 distinct CDR3 sequences, with around 9.2% observed a single time. The sample was PBMCs, mostly from graft donor cells, taken 360 days after TCRalphabeta/CD19-depleted stem cell transplant. The receptor was derived from a male patient aged 2-10 years who had a stem cell transplant for acute myeloid leukemia, so the T cells may come from the graft donor. The chain links TRBV7-3 to TRBJ2-2, with 13 bases fitting TRBD2. CDR3 in DNA: TGTGCCAGCAGCTCGGGACTAGCGGGAATCCGCACCGGGGAGCTGTTTTTT. This codes for CASSSGLAGIRTGELFF.